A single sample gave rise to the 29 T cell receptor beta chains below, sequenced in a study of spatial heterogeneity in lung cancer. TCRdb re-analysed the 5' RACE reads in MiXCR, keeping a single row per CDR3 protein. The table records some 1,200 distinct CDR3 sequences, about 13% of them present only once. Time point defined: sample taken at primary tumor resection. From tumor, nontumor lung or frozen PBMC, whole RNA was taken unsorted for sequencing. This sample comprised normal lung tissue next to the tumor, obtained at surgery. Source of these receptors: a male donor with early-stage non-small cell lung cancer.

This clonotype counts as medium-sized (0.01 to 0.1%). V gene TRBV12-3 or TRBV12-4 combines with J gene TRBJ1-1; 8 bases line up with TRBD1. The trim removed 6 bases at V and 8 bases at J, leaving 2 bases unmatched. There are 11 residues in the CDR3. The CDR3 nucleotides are TGTGCCAGCAGAAGGACAGGGGAAGCTTTCTTT. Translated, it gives CASRRTGEAFF.

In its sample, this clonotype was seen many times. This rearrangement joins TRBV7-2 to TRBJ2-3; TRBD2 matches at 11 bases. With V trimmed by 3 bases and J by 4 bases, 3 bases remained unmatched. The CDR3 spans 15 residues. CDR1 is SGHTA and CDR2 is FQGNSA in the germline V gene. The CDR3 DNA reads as TGTGCCAGCAGCTTTAGCGGGGGGGTAGCAGATACGCAGTATTTT. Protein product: CASSFSGGVADTQYF.

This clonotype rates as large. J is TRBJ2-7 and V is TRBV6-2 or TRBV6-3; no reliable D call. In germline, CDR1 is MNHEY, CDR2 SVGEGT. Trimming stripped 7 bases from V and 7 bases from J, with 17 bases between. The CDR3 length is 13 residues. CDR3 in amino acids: CASILDGAGEQYF. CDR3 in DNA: TGTGCCAGCATTCTAGACGGAGCTGGGGAGCAGTACTTC.

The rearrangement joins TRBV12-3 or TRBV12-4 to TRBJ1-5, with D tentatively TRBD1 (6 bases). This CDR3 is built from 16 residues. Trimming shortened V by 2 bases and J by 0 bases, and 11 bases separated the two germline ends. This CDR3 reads CASSLRTAYSNQPQHF. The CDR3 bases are TGTGCCAGCAGTTTAAGGACAGCTTATAGCAATCAGCCCCAGCATTTT.

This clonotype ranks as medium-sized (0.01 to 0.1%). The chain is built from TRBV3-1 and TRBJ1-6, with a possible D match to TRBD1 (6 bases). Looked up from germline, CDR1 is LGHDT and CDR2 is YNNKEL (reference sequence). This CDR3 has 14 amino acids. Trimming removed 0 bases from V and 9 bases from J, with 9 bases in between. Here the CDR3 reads CASSQETGRSPLHF. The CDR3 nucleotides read TGTGCCAGCAGCCAAGAAACAGGGCGTTCACCCCTCCACTTT.

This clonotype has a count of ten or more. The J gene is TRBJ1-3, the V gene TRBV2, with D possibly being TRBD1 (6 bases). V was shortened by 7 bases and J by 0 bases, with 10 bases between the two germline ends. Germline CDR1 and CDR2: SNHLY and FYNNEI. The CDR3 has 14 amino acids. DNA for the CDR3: TGTGCCAGCAACAGGGAGATCTCTGGAAACACCATATATTTT. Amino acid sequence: CASNREISGNTIYF.

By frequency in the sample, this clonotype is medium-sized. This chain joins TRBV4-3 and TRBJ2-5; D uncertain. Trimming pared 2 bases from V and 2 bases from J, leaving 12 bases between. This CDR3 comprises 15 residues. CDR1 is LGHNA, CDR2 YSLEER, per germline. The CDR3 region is CASSQSWIGQETQYF. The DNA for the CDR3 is TGCGCCAGCAGCCAAAGTTGGATAGGGCAAGAGACCCAGTACTTC.

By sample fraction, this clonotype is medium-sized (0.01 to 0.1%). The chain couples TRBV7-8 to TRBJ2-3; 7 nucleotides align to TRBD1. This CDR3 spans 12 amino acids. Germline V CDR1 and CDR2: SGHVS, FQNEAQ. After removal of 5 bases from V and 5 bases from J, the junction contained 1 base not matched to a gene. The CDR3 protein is CASSRDRDTQYF. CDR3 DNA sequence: TGTGCCAGCAGCAGGGACAGAGATACGCAGTATTTT.

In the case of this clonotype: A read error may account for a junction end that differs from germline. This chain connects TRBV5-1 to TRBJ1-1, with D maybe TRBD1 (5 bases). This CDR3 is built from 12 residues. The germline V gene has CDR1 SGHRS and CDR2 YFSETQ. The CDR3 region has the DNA TGCGCCAGCAGCTTTGGACACACTGAAGCTTACTTT. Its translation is CASSFGHTEAYF.

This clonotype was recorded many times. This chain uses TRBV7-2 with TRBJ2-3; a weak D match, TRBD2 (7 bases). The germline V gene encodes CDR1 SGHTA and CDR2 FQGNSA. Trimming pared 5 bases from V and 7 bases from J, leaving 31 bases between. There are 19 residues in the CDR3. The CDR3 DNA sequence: TGTGCCAGCAGCCCCCAAAGTGGGGGGGGGCAGGGTAGTAGATATACGCAGTATTTT. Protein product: CASSPQSGGGQGSRYTQYF.

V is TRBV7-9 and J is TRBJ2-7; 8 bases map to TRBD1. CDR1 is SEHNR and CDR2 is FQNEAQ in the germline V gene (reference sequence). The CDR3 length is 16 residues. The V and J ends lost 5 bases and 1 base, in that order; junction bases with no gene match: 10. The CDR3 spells CASSPGQGAPSYEQYV. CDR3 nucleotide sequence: TGTGCCAGCAGCCCCGGGCAGGGGGCGCCTTCCTACGAGCAGTACGTC.

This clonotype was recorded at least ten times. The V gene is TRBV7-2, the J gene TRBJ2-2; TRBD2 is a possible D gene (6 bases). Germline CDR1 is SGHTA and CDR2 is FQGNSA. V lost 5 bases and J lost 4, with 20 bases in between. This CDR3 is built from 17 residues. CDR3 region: CASSPRGGGVTTGELFF. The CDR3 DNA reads TGTGCCAGCAGCCCTCGGGGTGGCGGGGTAACCACCGGGGAGCTGTTTTTT.

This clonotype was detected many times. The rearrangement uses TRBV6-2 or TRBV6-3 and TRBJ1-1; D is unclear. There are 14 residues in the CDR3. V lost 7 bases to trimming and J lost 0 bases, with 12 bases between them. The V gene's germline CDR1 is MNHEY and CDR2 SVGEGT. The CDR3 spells CASNSAELNTEAFF. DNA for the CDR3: TGTGCCAGCAACTCGGCGGAATTGAACACTGAAGCTTTCTTT.

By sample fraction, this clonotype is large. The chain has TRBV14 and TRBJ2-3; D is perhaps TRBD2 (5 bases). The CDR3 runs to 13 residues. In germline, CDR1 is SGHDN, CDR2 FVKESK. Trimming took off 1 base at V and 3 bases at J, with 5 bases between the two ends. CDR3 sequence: CASSQGLTDTQYF. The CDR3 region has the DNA TGTGCCAGCAGCCAAGGACTAACAGATACGCAGTATTTT.

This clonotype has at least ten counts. CDR3 region: CASSESTLGNEQFF. The CDR3 DNA reads TGCGCCAGCAGTGAGTCGACGCTGGGCAATGAGCAGTTCTTC. The chain recombines TRBV10-2 with TRBJ2-1; D uncertain. The ends were cut back, 0 bases at V and 6 bases at J, with 9 bases in the middle. Germline V lookup: CDR1 WSHSY, CDR2 SAAADI. The CDR3 length is 14 residues.

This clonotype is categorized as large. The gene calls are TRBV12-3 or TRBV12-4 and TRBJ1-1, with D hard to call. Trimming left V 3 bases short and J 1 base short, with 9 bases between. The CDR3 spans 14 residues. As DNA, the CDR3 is TGTGCCAGCAGTTTCTCGGACTCGAACACTGAAGCTTTCTTT. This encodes CASSFSDSNTEAFF.

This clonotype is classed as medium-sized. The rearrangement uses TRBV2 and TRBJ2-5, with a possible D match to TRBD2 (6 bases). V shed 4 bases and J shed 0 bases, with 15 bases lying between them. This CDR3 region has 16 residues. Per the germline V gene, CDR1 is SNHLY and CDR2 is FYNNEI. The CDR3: CASSGPLGGDQETQYF. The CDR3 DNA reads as TGTGCCAGCAGTGGGCCCCTAGGAGGGGACCAAGAGACCCAGTACTTC.

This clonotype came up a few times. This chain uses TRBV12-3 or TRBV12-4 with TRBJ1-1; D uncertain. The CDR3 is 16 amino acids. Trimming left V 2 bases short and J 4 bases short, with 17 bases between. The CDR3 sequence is CASSLKALAGFTEAFF. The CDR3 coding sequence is TGTGCCAGCAGTTTAAAGGCCCTGGCGGGGTTCACTGAAGCTTTCTTT.

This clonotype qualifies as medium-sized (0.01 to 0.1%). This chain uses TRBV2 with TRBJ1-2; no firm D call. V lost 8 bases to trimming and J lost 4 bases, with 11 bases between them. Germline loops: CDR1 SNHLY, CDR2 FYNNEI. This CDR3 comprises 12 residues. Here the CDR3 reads CASSRQFYGYTF. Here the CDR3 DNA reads TGTGCCAGCTCCCGGCAGTTCTATGGCTACACCTTC.

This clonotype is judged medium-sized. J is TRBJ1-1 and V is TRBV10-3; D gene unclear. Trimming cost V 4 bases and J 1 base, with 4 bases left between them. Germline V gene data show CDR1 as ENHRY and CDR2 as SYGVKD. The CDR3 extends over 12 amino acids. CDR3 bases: TGTGCCATCAGTGGACAGAACACTGAAGCTTTCTTT. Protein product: CAISGQNTEAFF.

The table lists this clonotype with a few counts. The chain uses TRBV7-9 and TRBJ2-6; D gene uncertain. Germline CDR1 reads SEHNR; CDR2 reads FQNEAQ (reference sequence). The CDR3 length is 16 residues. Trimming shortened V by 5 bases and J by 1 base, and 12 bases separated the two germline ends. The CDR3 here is CASSVILESGANVLTF. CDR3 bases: TGTGCCAGCAGCGTCATTCTAGAATCTGGGGCCAACGTCCTGACTTTC.

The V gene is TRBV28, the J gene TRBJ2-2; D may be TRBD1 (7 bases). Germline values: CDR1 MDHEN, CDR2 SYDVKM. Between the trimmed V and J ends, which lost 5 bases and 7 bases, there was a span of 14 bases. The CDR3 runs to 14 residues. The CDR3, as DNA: TGTGCCAGCAGTCTGCAGGGGGGCGACGGGGAGCTGTTTTTT. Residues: CASSLQGGDGELFF.

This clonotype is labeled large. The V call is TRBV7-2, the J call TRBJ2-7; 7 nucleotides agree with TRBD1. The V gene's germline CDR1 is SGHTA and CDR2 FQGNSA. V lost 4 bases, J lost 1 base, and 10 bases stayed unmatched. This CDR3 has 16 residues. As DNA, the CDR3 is TGTGCCAGCAGCTCGTGGACAGGACCCGCATCCTACGAGCAGTACTTC. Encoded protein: CASSSWTGPASYEQYF.

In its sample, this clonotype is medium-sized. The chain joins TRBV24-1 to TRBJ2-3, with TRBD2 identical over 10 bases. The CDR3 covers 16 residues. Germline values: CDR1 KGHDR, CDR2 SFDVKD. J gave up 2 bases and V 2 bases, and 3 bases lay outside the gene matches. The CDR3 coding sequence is TGTGCCACCAGTGATTGGACTAGCGGAAACACAGATACGCAGTATTTT. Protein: CATSDWTSGNTDTQYF.

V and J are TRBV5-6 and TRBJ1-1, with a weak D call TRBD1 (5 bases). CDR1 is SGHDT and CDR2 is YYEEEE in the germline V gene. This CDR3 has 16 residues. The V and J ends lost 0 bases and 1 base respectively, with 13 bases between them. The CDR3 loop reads CASSLAAGAPNTEAFF. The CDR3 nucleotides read TGTGCCAGCAGCTTGGCCGCCGGGGCCCCGAACACTGAAGCTTTCTTT.

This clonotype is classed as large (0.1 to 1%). Here the CDR3 reads CASSQGTSGELFF. CDR3 DNA: TGTGCCAGCAGCCAGGGGACATCCGGGGAGCTGTTTTTT. The genes are TRBV3-1 and TRBJ2-2; D may be TRBD1 (6 bases). Germline V gene lookup returns CDR1 LGHDT and CDR2 YNNKEL (reference sequence). This CDR3 is 13 amino acids long. With 3 bases removed from V and 6 bases from J, the gap between germline ends came to 8 bases.

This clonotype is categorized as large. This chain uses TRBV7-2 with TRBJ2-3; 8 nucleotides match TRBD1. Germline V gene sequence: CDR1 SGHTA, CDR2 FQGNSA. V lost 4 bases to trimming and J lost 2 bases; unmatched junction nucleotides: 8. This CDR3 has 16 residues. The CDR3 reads CASSWRTGFSTDTQYF. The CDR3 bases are TGTGCCAGCAGCTGGCGGACAGGGTTTTCCACAGATACGCAGTATTTT.

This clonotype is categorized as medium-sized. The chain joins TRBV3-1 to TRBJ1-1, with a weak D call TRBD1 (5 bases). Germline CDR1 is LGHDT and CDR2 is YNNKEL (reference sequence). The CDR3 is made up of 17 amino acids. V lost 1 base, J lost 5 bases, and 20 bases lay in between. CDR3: CASSQGWGGRGRTEAFF. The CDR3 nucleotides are TGTGCCAGCAGCCAAGGGTGGGGTGGAAGGGGTCGGACTGAAGCTTTCTTT.

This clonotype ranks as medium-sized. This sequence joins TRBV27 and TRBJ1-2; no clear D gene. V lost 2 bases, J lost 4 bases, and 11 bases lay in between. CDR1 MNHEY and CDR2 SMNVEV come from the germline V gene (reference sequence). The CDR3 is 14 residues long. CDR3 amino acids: CASSLKPGFYGYTF. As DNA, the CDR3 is TGTGCCAGCAGTTTAAAGCCGGGGTTCTATGGCTACACCTTC.